What follows are 6 T cell receptor beta chains derived from one specimen sequenced in a study of cytomegalovirus exposure and HLA in healthy donors. It was with 60 Vbeta and 13 Jbeta primers that the PCR ran. Sequenced by immunoSEQ multiplex PCR; TCRdb stores in-frame clones only, minus some. The repertoire has 150,000 to 200,000 clones, around 82% of them found once; the top ten carry around 2%. Sequencing input: PBMCs. The receptors stem from a man aged 18 to 30 in good health and CMV-seronegative.

The chain carries TRBV5-6 and TRBJ2-5; D is perhaps TRBD1 (5 bases). Germline V lookup: CDR1 SGHDT, CDR2 YYEEEE. Trimming pared 4 bases from V and 5 bases from J, leaving 15 bases between. This CDR3 region has 14 residues. CDR3 protein: CASSPQGGRETQYF. In DNA, the CDR3 is TGTGCCAGCAGCCCCCAGGGTGGGCGGGAGACCCAGTACTTC.

The chain is built from TRBV6-1 and TRBJ1-1; tentative D call: TRBD1 (5 bases). The V end lost 5 bases, the J end lost 5 bases, and 12 bases lay between the germline ends. This CDR3 contains 13 residues. Germline CDR1 reads MNHNS; CDR2 reads SASEGT. In nucleotides, the CDR3 is TGTGCCAGCAGTCACCCACAGGCTACTGAAGCTTTCTTT. It encodes CASSHPQATEAFF.

This clone was observed once. The rearrangement joins TRBV7-3 to TRBJ2-2; 7 positions match TRBD1. Looked up from germline, CDR1 is SGHTA and CDR2 is FQGTGA. The CDR3 has 16 residues. Losses at the gene ends were 1 base for V and 0 bases for J; bases not matched to a gene: 2. CDR3 sequence reads: CASSLSGTANTGELFF. CDR3 coding DNA: TGTGCCAGCAGCTTAAGTGGGACAGCGAACACCGGGGAGCTGTTTTTT.

The chain uses TRBV7-6 and TRBJ1-5, with no clear D. Trimming pared 1 base from V and 6 bases from J, leaving 13 bases between. Germline V gene sequence: CDR1 SGHVS, CDR2 FNYEAQ. This CDR3 has 15 amino acids. The CDR3 DNA follows: TGTGCCAGCAGCTTAGAGGAGGGTGTGGGTCAGCCCCAGCATTTT. Translated, it gives CASSLEEGVGQPQHF. Together with reference TRBV7-6 and TRBJ1-5, the CDR3 gives the full variable domain: GAGVSQSPRYKVTKRGQDVALRCDPISGHVSLYWYRQALGQGPEFLTYFNYEAQQDKSGLPNDRFSAERPEGSISTLTIQRTEQRDSAMYRCASSLEEGVGQPQHFGDGTRLSIL.

This clone was detected only once. The chain carries TRBV7-6 and TRBJ2-5; 8 bases align to TRBD2. CDR1 and CDR2 (germline): SGHVS, FNYEAQ. With V trimmed by 5 bases and J by 2 bases, 25 bases remained unmatched. This CDR3 is 21 amino acids long. CDR3 nucleotide sequence: TGTGCCAGCAGCGCCGACGCTAGAGTAGTCTATAGCGGGGCCCAGCAAGAGACCCAGTACTTC. Its protein is CASSADARVVYSGAQQETQYF. The full variable domain, its missing parts supplied by reference TRBV7-6 and TRBJ2-5, is GAGVSQSPRYKVTKRGQDVALRCDPISGHVSLYWYRQALGQGPEFLTYFNYEAQQDKSGLPNDRFSAERPEGSISTLTIQRTEQRDSAMYRCASSADARVVYSGAQQETQYFGPGTRLLVL.

This chain uses TRBV7-2 with TRBJ2-1, with a tentative D call TRBD1 (5 bases). Germline-derived CDR1 and CDR2 are SGHTA and FQGNSA. V was trimmed by 5 bases and J by 3 bases, leaving 8 bases between them. This CDR3 spans 13 amino acids. The CDR3 DNA reads TGTGCCAGCAGCAGACAGAGCTACAATGAGCAGTTCTTC. It specifies CASSRQSYNEQFF.